This passage covers 7 T cell receptor beta chains from one sample sequenced in a study of cytomegalovirus exposure and HLA in healthy donors. Method: immunoSEQ multiplex PCR; TCRdb's copy keeps in-frame clones and lacks some. The repertoire consists of some 150,000 clones, with about 94% occurring once and the leading ten covering 1.5% to 2%. The sample taken for sequencing was PBMCs. These receptors were obtained from a man younger than 35 in good health and CMV-seropositive.

The chain recombines TRBV5-5 with TRBJ2-7, with D maybe TRBD2 (5 bases). V was cut by 0 bases and J by 3 bases, with 13 bases left in between. The CDR3 totals 15 residues. CDR1 and CDR2 (germline): SGHKS, YYEKEE (reference sequence). CDR3 residues: CASSLVPKSGYEQYF. The CDR3 bases are TGTGCCAGCAGCTTGGTTCCGAAAAGCGGCTACGAGCAGTACTTC.

The chain carries TRBV5-6 and TRBJ1-4, with D unclear. Germline CDR1 reads SGHDT; CDR2 reads YYEEEE. This CDR3 contains 13 residues. The V and J ends lost 3 bases and 3 bases respectively, with 6 bases between them. CDR3 sequence reads: CASSSGANEKLFF. The CDR3 nucleotides are TGTGCCAGCAGCTCGGGAGCTAATGAAAAACTGTTTTTT.

CDR3 amino acids: CASRLTGTFFQPQHF. The DNA for the CDR3 is TGTGCCAGCAGATTGACAGGGACCTTTTTTCAGCCCCAGCATTTT. The J gene is TRBJ1-5, the V gene TRBV2, with 7 bases lining up with TRBD1. Germline CDR1 is SNHLY and CDR2 is FYNNEI. The V segment lost 6 bases and the J segment 6 bases; nucleotides outside the gene matches: 11. The CDR3 is 15 residues long.

The chain links TRBV28 to TRBJ2-7; 7 bases fit TRBD1. The CDR3 has 14 amino acids. Germline V gene sequence: CDR1 MDHEN, CDR2 SYDVKM. The V and J ends lost 7 bases and 2 bases, in that order; junction bases with no gene match: 8. The CDR3 spells CASTGTGDTYEQYF. The DNA for the CDR3 is TGTGCCAGCACTGGTACAGGGGATACCTACGAGCAGTACTTC. The variable domain in full, with the rest retrieved from reference TRBV28 and TRBJ2-7, is DVKVTQSSRYLVKRTGEKVFLECVQDMDHENMFWYRQDPGLGLRLIYFSYDVKMKEKGDIPEGYSVSREKKERFSLILESASTNQTSMYLCASTGTGDTYEQYFGPGTRLTVT.

The V and J genes are TRBV27 and TRBJ1-5; 8 bases line up with TRBD1. Per germline, CDR1 MNHEY and CDR2 SMNVEV (reference sequence). The CDR3 sequence is 17 residues long. With V trimmed by 0 bases and J by 1 base, 5 bases remained unmatched. The CDR3: CASSLSWTGYSNQPQHF. DNA for the CDR3: TGTGCCAGCAGTTTATCTTGGACAGGGTACAGCAATCAGCCCCAGCATTTT.

The chain recombines TRBV27 with TRBJ2-1; perhaps TRBD1 as D (6 bases). Trimming stripped 7 bases from V and 5 bases from J, with 15 bases between. The CDR3 contains 14 residues. Looked up from germline, CDR1 is MNHEY and CDR2 is SMNVEV (reference sequence). Here the CDR3 DNA reads TGTGCCAGCAAGCTCCGGGACACAAACAATGAGCAGTTCTTC. This codes for CASKLRDTNNEQFF.

The chain is built from TRBV30 and TRBJ1-1; D gene unclear. The germline V gene encodes CDR1 GTSNPN and CDR2 SVGIG (reference sequence). V was cut by 1 base and J by 3 bases, with 9 bases left in between. This CDR3 is 13 amino acids long. DNA for the CDR3: TGTGCCTGGAGTGCGGCACAGTACACTGAAGCTTTCTTT. This codes for CAWSAAQYTEAFF.